This T cell receptor beta chain was recorded in a study of human versus mouse CDR3 diversity and MHC coevolution. Study results and limitations: Compared with mice, human CDR3s carried more deletions and insertions on average.

On this clone itself: Antigen unknown.

V lost 5 bases, J lost 2 bases, and 11 bases stayed unmatched. Germline V CDR1 and CDR2: SGHNT, YYREEE (reference sequence). This CDR3 has 16 amino acids. TCRdb's copy holds only in-frame clones and misses some; the assay was immunoSEQ multiplex PCR. The sample records about 60,000 clones, around 94% being singletons. J is TRBJ2-7 and V is TRBV5-4; 9 bases map to TRBD2. The sequence derives from a person between 55 and 70 years old in good health. Sequencing was done on a sample of naive CD4+ T cells from blood. Subset described: CD45RO-negative CD62L-positive naive CD4 T cells. The CDR3 region is CASRPDLTSGAYEQYF. Here the CDR3 DNA reads TGTGCCAGCAGACCGGACTTGACTAGCGGAGCCTACGAGCAGTACTTC.